These 9 T cell receptor beta chains share one sample of origin, sequenced in a study of blood T cell repertoires in COVID-19. The table came from immunoSEQ multiplex PCR; TCRdb's copy has only in-frame clones and leaves some out. The table has approximately 220,000 clones, 90% seen once. Material: PBMCs or T cells enriched from blood (not recorded which). Receptor source: a man aged 25-45 years who had been exposed to COVID-19.

The CDR3 region has the DNA TGCGCCAGCAGCCTAGACAGGGGTGATGAAAAACTGTTTTTT. Translating it yields CASSLDRGDEKLFF. The chain combines TRBV4-3 with TRBJ1-4; TRBD1 aligns across 8 bases. The V and J ends lost 4 bases and 6 bases, in that order; junction bases with no gene match: 4. This CDR3 region has 14 residues. The germline V gene has CDR1 LGHNA and CDR2 YSLEER.

This clone was picked up a small number of times. The chain recombines TRBV20-1 with TRBJ1-2, with a tentative D call TRBD1 (6 bases). V lost 7 bases and J 4 bases, leaving 10 bases between the germline ends. Germline V CDR1 and CDR2: DFQATT, SNEGSKA (reference sequence). The CDR3 has 11 residues. The CDR3 region has the DNA TGCAGTGGAACAGGGACCTATGGCTACACCTTC. The encoded protein is CSGTGTYGYTF.

The chain combines TRBV19 with TRBJ2-3; 10 bases fit TRBD2. V lost 5 bases to trimming and J lost 6 bases; unmatched junction nucleotides: 23. CDR3 length: 20 residues. Looked up from germline, CDR1 is LNHDA and CDR2 is SQIVND (reference sequence). CDR3 protein: CASSPPIAVLAGHYGDTQYF. DNA of the CDR3: TGTGCCAGTAGTCCTCCCATCGCGGTACTAGCGGGGCACTATGGGGATACGCAGTATTTT. Looking up the rest from reference TRBV19 and TRBJ2-3 gives the full variable domain: DGGITQSPKYLFRKEGQNVTLSCEQNLNHDAMYWYRQDPGQGLRLIYYSQIVNDFQKGDIAEGYSVSREKKESFPLTVTSAQKNPTAFYLCASSPPIAVLAGHYGDTQYFGPGTRLTVL.

The chain is built from TRBV27 and TRBJ1-1, with TRBD1 as a possible D gene (6 bases). CDR1 and CDR2 from the germline V gene are MNHEY and SMNVEV (reference sequence). Trimming removed 5 bases from V and 3 bases from J, with 10 bases in between. The CDR3 runs to 13 residues. Written as DNA, the CDR3 is TGTGCCAGCAGTCAGGGGCGGTACACTGAAGCTTTCTTT. Protein: CASSQGRYTEAFF.

This clone was counted a single time. V usage is TRBV6-2 or TRBV6-3 and J usage is TRBJ1-1; D remains ambiguous. This CDR3 is built from 14 residues. Trimming took off 2 bases at V and 1 base at J, with 8 bases between the two ends. The germline V gene has CDR1 MNHEY and CDR2 SVGEGT. For the CDR3, the DNA is TGTGCCAGCAGTTACCTTCCCAGGAACACTGAAGCTTTCTTT. This translates into CASSYLPRNTEAFF.

The gene calls are TRBV27 and TRBJ1-1; 9 bases map to TRBD1. CDR3 length equals 15 residues. After removal of 5 bases from V and 4 bases from J, the junction contained 8 bases not matched to a gene. Germline V lookup: CDR1 MNHEY, CDR2 SMNVEV (reference sequence). DNA for the CDR3: TGTGCCAGCAGTACGGGACAGGGTGAGGGCACTGAAGCTTTCTTT. Translating gives CASSTGQGEGTEAFF.

This clone appeared a single time. This rearrangement joins TRBV5-4 to TRBJ1-6; D may be TRBD1 (5 bases). The CDR3 length is 13 residues. The V end was cut by 4 bases, the J end by 9 bases, with 11 bases between. The germline V gene encodes CDR1 SGHNT and CDR2 YYREEE (reference sequence). CDR3 sequence reads: CASSPGGTSPLHF. The CDR3 DNA reads as TGTGCCAGCAGCCCTGGGGGGACTTCACCCCTCCACTTT.

The rearrangement joins TRBV15 to TRBJ2-3; a possible D gene is TRBD2 (5 bases). The CDR3 covers 19 residues. V was clipped by 1 base and J by 0 bases, with 20 bases between them. Germline CDR1 and CDR2: LNHNV and YYDKDF (reference sequence). The CDR3 coding sequence is TGTGCCACCAGCAGAGTTGTCGGGGAAGGGATTACGAGCACAGATACGCAGTATTTT. Its translation is CATSRVVGEGITSTDTQYF.

The rearrangement uses TRBV9 and TRBJ1-2; weak D call: TRBD1 (6 bases). There are 15 residues in the CDR3. V was trimmed by 4 bases and J by 5 bases, leaving 18 bases between them. CDR1 and CDR2 from the germline V gene are SGDLS and YYNGEE. CDR3 amino acids: CASSPKGGAGYGYTF. The CDR3 region has the DNA TGTGCCAGCAGCCCTAAGGGGGGGGCTGGGTATGGCTACACCTTC.